The 29 T cell receptor beta chains below come from one sample, sequenced in a study of shared clonotypes between healthy human individuals. TCRdb keeps only in-frame clones here, not all; method: immunoSEQ multiplex PCR. The sample holds about 1.5 million clones, 95% to 99% seen once. Sequenced: naive CD4+ T cells sorted from blood. Subset noted: CD45RA+ positively selected. The source is a young man in good health.

This clone appeared once. The chain uses TRBV4-1 and TRBJ1-5; D possibly corresponds to TRBD1 (5 bases). In germline, CDR1 is MGHRA, CDR2 YSYEKL. This CDR3 is 13 amino acids long. The V gene lost 2 bases and the J gene lost 10 bases, with 12 bases spanning the gap. CDR3 sequence (DNA): TGCGCCAGCAGCCAATTTCGCCAGGGACCCCAGCATTTT. It yields the protein CASSQFRQGPQHF.

The V and J genes are TRBV23-1 and TRBJ1-2; D gene ambiguous. TRBV23-1 is designated an ORF whose function remains uncertain. The V end lost 3 bases, the J end lost 7 bases, and 15 bases lay between the germline ends. This CDR3 is built from 14 residues. This CDR3 is CASSQGSQACGYTF. CDR3 nucleotides: TGCGCCAGCAGTCAGGGCAGCCAAGCATGTGGCTACACCTTC.

The rearrangement uses TRBV18 and TRBJ1-5, with D possibly being TRBD1 (5 bases). Trimming stripped 5 bases from V and 4 bases from J, with 9 bases between. CDR3 length equals 13 residues. CDR1 and CDR2 from the germline V gene are KGHSH and LQKENI. The CDR3 here is CASSDDRNQPQHF. CDR3 sequence (DNA): TGTGCCAGCTCAGACGACAGAAATCAGCCCCAGCATTTT.

The genes are TRBV10-2 and TRBJ2-1; D may be TRBD2 (5 bases). Deletions cut 3 bases from V and 6 bases from J, with 12 bases between. The CDR3 covers 14 residues. Germline V lookup: CDR1 WSHSY, CDR2 SAAADI. This CDR3 reads CASSDWLASNEQFF. DNA of the CDR3: TGCGCCAGCAGTGACTGGCTAGCTAGCAATGAGCAGTTCTTC.

The rearrangement links TRBV28 to TRBJ2-1, with 14 bases that match TRBD2. The CDR3 is 16 amino acids. V gave up 5 bases and J gave up 8 bases; unmatched junction bases: 8. CDR1 is MDHEN, CDR2 SYDVKM, per germline. The CDR3 nucleotides read TGTGCCAGCAGTCCTGGGACTAGCGGGAGATGGTATGAGCAGTTCTTC. Protein: CASSPGTSGRWYEQFF.

The V call is TRBV18, the J call TRBJ2-5; 7 nucleotides agree with TRBD2. CDR1 and CDR2 from the germline V gene are KGHSH and LQKENI. CDR3 length: 16 amino acids. After removal of 1 base from V and 5 bases from J, the junction contained 10 bases not matched to a gene. In DNA, the CDR3 is TGTGCCAGCTCACCACGACAGACGGGAGGTTGGGAGACCCAGTACTTC. Residues: CASSPRQTGGWETQYF.

This sequence joins TRBV5-6 and TRBJ2-7; D may be TRBD1 or TRBD2 (6 bases each). The CDR3 totals 14 residues. The V gene's germline CDR1 is SGHDT and CDR2 YYEEEE. V lost 1 base and J 5 bases, leaving 13 bases between the germline ends. DNA of the CDR3: TGTGCCAGCAGCTTGCCAGGGGAGGTCAACGAGCAGTACTTC. Its protein product is CASSLPGEVNEQYF.

The chain carries TRBV19 and TRBJ2-3, with 8 bases identical to TRBD2. CDR3 length: 16 residues. Germline CDR1 is LNHDA and CDR2 is SQIVND (reference sequence). J lost 3 bases, V lost 6 bases, and 11 bases had no gene match. The CDR3 sequence: CASSQSGGSQTDTQYF. DNA for the CDR3: TGTGCCAGTAGCCAAAGCGGGGGTTCTCAAACAGATACGCAGTATTTT. Based on the CDR3 plus reference TRBV19 and TRBJ2-3, the full variable domain is DGGITQSPKYLFRKEGQNVTLSCEQNLNHDAMYWYRQDPGQGLRLIYYSQIVNDFQKGDIAEGYSVSREKKESFPLTVTSAQKNPTAFYLCASSQSGGSQTDTQYFGPGTRLTVL.

The rearrangement uses TRBV18 and TRBJ2-1; 12 bases map to TRBD1. Trimming took 3 bases from V and 6 from J; bases not matched to a gene: 21. Germline loops: CDR1 KGHSH, CDR2 LQKENI. The CDR3 is 21 residues long. CDR3 in DNA: TGTGCCAGCTCACCGCTATTCCGGGGACAGGGGGCGGGGGTATCCCCCAATGAGCAGTTCTTC. It is translated as CASSPLFRGQGAGVSPNEQFF.

The chain links TRBV5-1 to TRBJ2-2, with 7 nucleotides matching TRBD2. Unmatched junction bases numbered 7, after V lost 0 bases and J lost 5 bases. The CDR3 is 16 residues long. Germline V CDR1 and CDR2: SGHRS, YFSETQ. The CDR3 sequence: CASSLAVGGLTGELFF. CDR3 in DNA: TGCGCCAGCAGCTTGGCCGTGGGAGGGCTGACCGGGGAGCTGTTTTTT.

V usage is TRBV7-2 and J usage is TRBJ2-2, with a tentative D call TRBD2 (5 bases). Trimming removed 5 bases at V and 10 bases at J, with 20 bases between. From germline, CDR1 is SGHTA and CDR2 FQGNSA. The CDR3 has 15 amino acids. CDR3 DNA: TGTGCCAGCAGCCGGGCGGGTCCCGCAGAGGAGGAGCTGTTTTTT. Amino acid sequence: CASSRAGPAEEELFF.

The chain is built from TRBV7-9 and TRBJ1-1; weak D call: TRBD1 (6 bases). CDR1 and CDR2 from the germline V gene are SEHNR and FQNEAQ (reference sequence). The CDR3 runs 15 residues. Trimming stripped 7 bases from V and 2 bases from J, with 17 bases between. The CDR3 DNA reads as TGTGCCAGCATCCCCCCCGGGACATCTAACACTGAAGCTTTCTTT. Protein product: CASIPPGTSNTEAFF.

A note on this clone: Distinct nucleotide sequences in the sample also encode this CDR3. The chain combines TRBV27 with TRBJ2-7, with D unclear. CDR3 length equals 11 residues. Trimming shortened V by 5 bases and J by 6 bases, and 8 bases separated the two germline ends. Looked up from germline, CDR1 is MNHEY and CDR2 is SMNVEV (reference sequence). The CDR3 spells CASSLLGEQYF. In DNA form, the CDR3 reads TGTGCCAGCAGTCTACTCGGCGAGCAGTACTTC.

The rearrangement uses TRBV10-3 and TRBJ2-2, with D tentatively TRBD1 or TRBD2 (5 bases each). Trimming removed 2 bases at V and 1 base at J, with 17 bases between. The CDR3 has 18 amino acids. The germline V gene has CDR1 ENHRY and CDR2 SYGVKD. CDR3 in amino acids: CAISEPGPGRQNTGELFF. DNA of the CDR3: TGTGCCATCAGTGAGCCCGGGCCGGGACGGCAGAACACCGGGGAGCTGTTTTTT.

The chain uses TRBV11-2 and TRBJ2-4, with D perhaps TRBD1 (6 bases). The germline V gene encodes CDR1 SGHAT and CDR2 FQNNGV. The CDR3 length is 18 residues. Trimming left V 5 bases short and J 3 bases short, with 23 bases between. CDR3 amino acids: CASSTITGKSGFKNIQYF. In nucleotides, the CDR3 is TGTGCCAGCAGCACAATAACAGGGAAAAGTGGTTTCAAAAACATTCAGTACTTC.

CDR3 DNA sequence: TGTGCCAGCAGCTTAAGCTTGGGACAGGGGCGCTCTTACGAGCAGTACTTC. Translation: CASSLSLGQGRSYEQYF. The rearrangement joins TRBV9 to TRBJ2-7; TRBD1 aligns across 10 bases. Germline CDR1 is SGDLS and CDR2 is YYNGEE. The CDR3 is 17 residues long. J gave up 4 bases and V 4 bases, and 14 bases lay outside the gene matches.

The chain recombines TRBV11-2 with TRBJ2-1, with D hard to call. Germline loops: CDR1 SGHAT, CDR2 FQNNGV. This CDR3 has 11 amino acids. Between the trimmed V and J ends, which lost 5 bases and 9 bases, there was a span of 8 bases. The CDR3 DNA sequence: TGTGCCAGCAGCCCCTATGTTGAGCAGTTCTTC. It yields the protein CASSPYVEQFF. Full variable domain (remainder filled in from reference TRBV11-2 and TRBJ2-1): EAGVAQSPRYKIIEKRQSVAFWCNPISGHATLYWYQQILGQGPKLLIQFQNNGVVDDSQLPKDRFSAERLKGVDSTLKIQPAKLEDSAVYLCASSPYVEQFFGPGTRLTVL.

The chain is built from TRBV10-1 and TRBJ2-7; 7 nucleotides match TRBD1. This CDR3 is built from 15 residues. Germline V gene data show CDR1 as WNHNN and CDR2 as SYGVQD (reference sequence). V lost 5 bases, J lost 1 base, and 8 bases stayed unmatched. The CDR3 DNA is TGCGCCAGCAGTCGGGACAGCAGTCGTTCCTACGAGCAGTACTTC. Amino acids: CASSRDSSRSYEQYF.

The rearrangement links TRBV7-2 to TRBJ1-5; D unclear. CDR1 is SGHTA and CDR2 is FQGNSA in the germline V gene. The length of the CDR3 is 14 residues. V was cut by 1 base and J by 4 bases, with 8 bases left in between. The CDR3 nucleotides read TGTGCCAGCAGCTTAGGGGCTTTGAATCAGCCCCAGCATTTT. Its translation: CASSLGALNQPQHF.

This chain joins TRBV28 and TRBJ2-1; 7 positions match TRBD2. Trimming at V came to 8 bases and at J to 12 bases, leaving 7 bases not matched to a gene. The CDR3 spans 11 residues. In germline, CDR1 is MDHEN, CDR2 SYDVKM. Written as DNA, the CDR3 is TGTGCCAGCGTGACTAGCAGTACGCAGTTCTTC. Protein sequence: CASVTSSTQFF.

The V call is TRBV18, the J call TRBJ1-5; D unresolved. Germline V gene sequence: CDR1 KGHSH, CDR2 LQKENI. The CDR3 covers 16 residues. Trimming stripped 2 bases from V and 3 bases from J, with 14 bases between. In DNA form, the CDR3 reads TGTGCCAGCTCACCATCGTGGTCAGGAGACAATCAGCCCCAGCATTTT. Translated, it gives CASSPSWSGDNQPQHF.

With respect to this clone: Other nucleotide sequences from this sample produce the same CDR3. V usage is TRBV2 and J usage is TRBJ2-7; D is unresolved. Germline V gives CDR1 SNHLY, CDR2 FYNNEI. Trimming cost V 8 bases and J 3 bases, with 5 bases left between them. There are 10 residues in the CDR3. The CDR3 spells CASSVYEQYF. For the CDR3, the DNA is TGTGCCAGCTCCGTCTACGAGCAGTACTTC.

The CDR3 nucleotides are TGTGCCAGCAGTGCTCCGGGACAGGGTTACGAGCAGTACTTC. Translation gives CASSAPGQGYEQYF. The V call is TRBV6-5, the J call TRBJ2-7; 9 bases align to TRBD1. Germline CDR1 and CDR2: MNHEY and SVGAGI. Trimming at V came to 5 bases and at J to 4 bases, leaving 6 bases not matched to a gene. This CDR3 has 14 amino acids.

Worth noting for this clone: Other DNA sequences in the same sample also yield this CDR3. The CDR3 DNA sequence: TGCGCCAGCAGCTTGGGTCAGCTCTCCTACAATGAGCAGTTCTTC. Translating gives CASSLGQLSYNEQFF. The V call is TRBV5-1, the J call TRBJ2-1; unclear D gene. The length of the CDR3 is 15 residues. Germline values: CDR1 SGHRS, CDR2 YFSETQ. V was trimmed by 0 bases and J by 0 bases, leaving 7 bases between them.

Worth noting for this clone: Other DNA variants within this sample encode the same CDR3. The chain joins TRBV18 to TRBJ1-3; D is unresolved. V lost 0 bases and J 4 bases, leaving 10 bases between the germline ends. Looked up from germline, CDR1 is KGHSH and CDR2 is LQKENI. The CDR3 is made up of 15 amino acids. This CDR3 reads CASSPPGSSGNTIYF. The CDR3 DNA reads as TGTGCCAGCTCACCACCAGGGTCGAGCGGAAACACCATATATTTT. Combining the CDR3 with reference TRBV18 and TRBJ1-3 gives the whole variable domain NAGVMQNPRHLVRRRGQEARLRCSPMKGHSHVYWYRQLPEEGLKFMVYLQKENIIDESGMPKERFSAEFPKEGPSILRIQQVVRGDSAAYFCASSPPGSSGNTIYFGEGSWLTVV.

A word on this clone: The sample holds other DNA sequences that translate to the same CDR3. The CDR3 coding sequence is TGTGCCAGCAGCTTAGGGGGGTCGAGCTCCTACGAGCAGTACTTC. Its protein is CASSLGGSSSYEQYF. This sequence joins TRBV7-2 and TRBJ2-7; D might be TRBD1 or TRBD2, each matching 5 bases. The CDR3 spans 15 residues. The V end was cut by 1 base, the J end by 0 bases, with 10 bases between. Germline values: CDR1 SGHTA, CDR2 FQGNSA.

The chain employs TRBV5-1 and TRBJ2-5, with 8 bases identical to TRBD2. V lost 4 bases and J lost 4; bases outside the gene matches: 6. The CDR3 loop spans 14 amino acids. Germline V gene lookup returns CDR1 SGHRS and CDR2 YFSETQ. As DNA, the CDR3 is TGCGCCAGCAGCGACGGGAGGGCGGGAGAGACCCAGTACTTC. It encodes CASSDGRAGETQYF.

The rearrangement joins TRBV19 to TRBJ1-2, with TRBD1 identical over 7 bases. This CDR3 is built from 14 residues. The junction had 4 bases not matched to a gene; V was cut back by 1 base and J by 5 bases. Germline V CDR1 and CDR2: LNHDA, SQIVND (reference sequence). The chain's CDR3 is CASSIAGTVYGYTF. The CDR3 DNA reads as TGTGCCAGTAGTATAGCCGGGACAGTTTATGGCTACACCTTC.

V gene TRBV6-6 combines with J gene TRBJ1-5; D is unclear. Germline loops: CDR1 MNHNY, CDR2 SVGAGI (reference sequence). This CDR3 region has 15 residues. The V end was cut by 2 bases, the J end by 0 bases, with 8 bases between. CDR3 protein: CASSYMDYSNQPQHF. CDR3 nucleotide sequence: TGTGCCAGCAGTTACATGGATTATAGCAATCAGCCCCAGCATTTT.